This T cell receptor (beta chain) was captured in a study of T cell responses to AZD1222 COVID-19 vaccine. Study as a whole: Second-dose schedules of about 4 or about 12 weeks were combined. Study-wide results and limits: Mostly white British, mostly female donors; authors suggested clonal diversity may be underestimated. There were vaccine-associated CD4 TCRs across spike, dominant at 160-218 and 743-854.

The protocol was immunoSEQ multiplex PCR, while the TCRdb copy is restricted to in-frame clones and leaves out a portion. The sample yields about 95,000 clones, approximately 91% seen once. Worth noting for this clone: Its target is unknown.

The germline V gene encodes CDR1 MGHRA and CDR2 YSYEKL. Deletions cut 4 bases from V and 6 bases from J, with 19 bases between. The CDR3 length is 15 residues. This sequence was found in an adult in good health. The gene calls are TRBV4-1 and TRBJ2-7; perhaps TRBD1 as D (6 bases). This specimen consisted of peripheral blood, obtained on day 0 of AZD1222 vaccination. The CDR3 loop is CASSPITGLRREQYF. CDR3 nucleotides: TGCGCCAGCAGCCCCATTACAGGGTTGCGGCGCGAGCAGTACTTC.